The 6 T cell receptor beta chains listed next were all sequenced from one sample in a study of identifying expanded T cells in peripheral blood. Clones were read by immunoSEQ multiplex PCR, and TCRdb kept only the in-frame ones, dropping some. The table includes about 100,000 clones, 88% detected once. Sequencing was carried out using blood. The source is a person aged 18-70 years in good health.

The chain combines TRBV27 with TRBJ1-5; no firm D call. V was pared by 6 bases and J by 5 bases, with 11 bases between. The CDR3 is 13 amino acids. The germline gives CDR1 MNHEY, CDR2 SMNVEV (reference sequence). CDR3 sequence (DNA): TGTGCCAGCAGCCCCTGGAGGGATCAGCCCCAGCATTTT. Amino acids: CASSPWRDQPQHF.

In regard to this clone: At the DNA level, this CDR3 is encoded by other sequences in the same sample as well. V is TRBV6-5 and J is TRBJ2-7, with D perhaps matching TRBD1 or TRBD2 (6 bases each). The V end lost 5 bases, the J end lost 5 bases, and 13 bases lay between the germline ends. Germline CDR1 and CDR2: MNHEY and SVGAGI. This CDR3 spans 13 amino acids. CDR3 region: CASSLRGAHEQYF. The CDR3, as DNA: TGTGCCAGCAGTCTGAGGGGGGCCCACGAGCAGTACTTC.

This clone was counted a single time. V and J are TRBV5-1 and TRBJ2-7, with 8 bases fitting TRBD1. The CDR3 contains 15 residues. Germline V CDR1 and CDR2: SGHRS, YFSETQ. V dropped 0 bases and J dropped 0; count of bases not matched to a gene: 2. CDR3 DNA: TGCGCCAGCAGCTTGGGCGGGACAGGCTCCTACGAGCAGTACTTC. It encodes CASSLGGTGSYEQYF. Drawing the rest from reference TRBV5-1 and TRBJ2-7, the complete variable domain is KAGVTQTPRYLIKTRGQQVTLSCSPISGHRSVSWYQQTPGQGLQFLFEYFSETQRNKGNFPGRFSGRQFSNSRSEMNVSTLELGDSALYLCASSLGGTGSYEQYFGPGTRLTVT.

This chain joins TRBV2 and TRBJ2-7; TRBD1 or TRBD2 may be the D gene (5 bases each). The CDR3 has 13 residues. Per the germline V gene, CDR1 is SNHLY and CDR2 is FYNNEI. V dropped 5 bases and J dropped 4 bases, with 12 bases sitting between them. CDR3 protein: CASSSGPSYEQYF. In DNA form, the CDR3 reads TGTGCCAGCAGTTCGGGGCCATCGTACGAGCAGTACTTC. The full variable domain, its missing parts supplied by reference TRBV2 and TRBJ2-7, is EPEVTQTPSHQVTQMGQEVILRCVPISNHLYFYWYRQILGQKVEFLVSFYNNEISEKSEIFDDQFSVERPDGSNFTLKIRSTKLEDSAMYFCASSSGPSYEQYFGPGTRLTVT.

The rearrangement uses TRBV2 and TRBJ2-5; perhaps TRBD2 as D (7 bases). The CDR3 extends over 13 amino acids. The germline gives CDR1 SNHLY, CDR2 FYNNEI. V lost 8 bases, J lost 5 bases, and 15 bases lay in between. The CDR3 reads CASSGGTGETQYF. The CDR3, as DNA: TGTGCCAGCTCGGGGGGCACGGGGGAGACCCAGTACTTC.

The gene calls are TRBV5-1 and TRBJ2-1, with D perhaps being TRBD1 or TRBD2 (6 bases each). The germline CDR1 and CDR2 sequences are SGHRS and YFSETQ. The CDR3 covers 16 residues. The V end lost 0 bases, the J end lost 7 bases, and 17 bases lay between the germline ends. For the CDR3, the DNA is TGCGCCAGCAGCTTGGCTGACGGGGGCGGTTGGAATGAGCAGTTCTTC. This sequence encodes CASSLADGGGWNEQFF. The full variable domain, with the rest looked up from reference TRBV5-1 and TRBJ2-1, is KAGVTQTPRYLIKTRGQQVTLSCSPISGHRSVSWYQQTPGQGLQFLFEYFSETQRNKGNFPGRFSGRQFSNSRSEMNVSTLELGDSALYLCASSLADGGGWNEQFFGPGTRLTVL.